The rows below give T cell receptor beta chains drawn from one sample of a study of memory B cells and T cells in multiple sclerosis. For these TCRs, the target antigens are not known. Sequenced by immunoSEQ multiplex PCR; TCRdb stores in-frame clones only, minus some. The sample has some 11,000 clones; 84% are singletons. The sequenced material came from PBMCs from blood kept in culture. These receptors all come from a human donor with multiple sclerosis. Each CDR3 is given with its conserved first and last residue. D genes are given only for firm matches. The size of a clone is reported for some rows only, either as once, few or many, or as a class for expanded clones.

CDR3aa: CASSSQHGSYGYTF
CDR3nt: TGTGCCAGCAGCTCCCAGCACGGTAGCTATGGCTACACCTTC
j_gene: TRBJ1-2
v_gene: TRBV7-2
d_gene: NA
abundance: NA

CDR3aa: CASRASGGLSDTQYF
CDR3nt: TGTGCCAGCAGGGCTAGCGGGGGATTGTCTGATACGCAGTATTTT
j_gene: TRBJ2-3
v_gene: TRBV27
d_gene: TRBD2
abundance: NA

CDR3aa: CASSSLESEQFF
CDR3nt: TGTGCCAGCAGTTCACTAGAGAGTGAGCAGTTCTTC
j_gene: TRBJ2-1
v_gene: TRBV6-5
d_gene: NA
abundance: NA

CDR3aa: CASSTYEQYF
CDR3nt: TGTGCCAGCAGCACCTACGAGCAGTACTTC
j_gene: TRBJ2-7
v_gene: TRBV6-1
d_gene: NA
abundance: NA

CDR3aa: CASSLVLMNTEAFF
CDR3nt: TGTGCCAGCAGCTTGGTCCTGATGAACACTGAAGCTTTCTTT
j_gene: TRBJ1-1
v_gene: TRBV5-5
d_gene: NA
abundance: NA

CDR3aa: CASSLLGGGTYEQYF
CDR3nt: TGTGCCAGCAGCTTATTGGGCGGGGGTACCTACGAGCAGTACTTC
j_gene: TRBJ2-7
v_gene: TRBV7-8
d_gene: TRBD2
abundance: NA

CDR3aa: CASSPTSFGETQYF
CDR3nt: TGTGCCAGCAGCCCGACTAGTTTCGGGGAGACCCAGTACTTC
j_gene: TRBJ2-5
v_gene: TRBV7-3
d_gene: NA
abundance: NA

CDR3aa: CASSGTGTNEKLFF
CDR3nt: TGTGCCAGCAGTGGGACAGGAACTAATGAAAAACTGTTTTTT
j_gene: TRBJ1-4
v_gene: TRBV2
d_gene: TRBD1
abundance: NA

CDR3aa: CASSLHRVATQYF
CDR3nt: TGTGCCAGCAGTTTACACAGGGTGGCGACCCAGTACTTC
j_gene: TRBJ2-5
v_gene: TRBV27
d_gene: NA
abundance: NA

CDR3aa: CASSLEGSVVVPYEQYF
CDR3nt: TGTGCCAGCAGCTTAGAGGGCAGCGTGGTCGTCCCCTACGAGCAGTACTTC
j_gene: TRBJ2-7
v_gene: TRBV7-2
d_gene: NA
abundance: NA

CDR3aa: CASSTLGSGSEKLFF
CDR3nt: TGTGCCAGCAGTACTCTCGGGTCGGGGAGTGAAAAACTGTTTTTT
j_gene: TRBJ1-4
v_gene: TRBV6-1
d_gene: NA
abundance: NA

CDR3aa: CASSRVWDTEAFF
CDR3nt: TGTGCCAGCAGTCGGGTGTGGGACACTGAAGCTTTCTTT
j_gene: TRBJ1-1
v_gene: TRBV6-1
d_gene: NA
abundance: NA

CDR3aa: CASSLGQGVGETEAFF
CDR3nt: TGCGCCAGCAGCTTGGGACAGGGAGTAGGGGAAACTGAAGCTTTCTTT
j_gene: TRBJ1-1
v_gene: TRBV5-1
d_gene: TRBD1
abundance: NA

CDR3aa: CANNREYTDTQYF
CDR3nt: TGTGCCAATAACAGGGAATACACAGATACGCAGTATTTT
j_gene: TRBJ2-3
v_gene: TRBV2
d_gene: NA
abundance: NA

CDR3aa: CASRRGMREAGELFF
CDR3nt: TGTGCCAGCAGGAGGGGTATGCGGGAGGCCGGGGAGCTGTTTTTT
j_gene: TRBJ2-2
v_gene: TRBV9
d_gene: TRBD2
abundance: NA

CDR3aa: CASSPPPGLATTGELFF
CDR3nt: TGTGCCAGTAGTCCCCCCCCGGGACTAGCGACCACCGGGGAGCTGTTTTTT
j_gene: TRBJ2-2
v_gene: TRBV19
d_gene: TRBD2
abundance: NA

CDR3aa: CASSWGQNTEAFF
CDR3nt: TGCGCCAGCAGCTGGGGACAGAACACTGAAGCTTTCTTT
j_gene: TRBJ1-1
v_gene: TRBV5-1
d_gene: NA
abundance: NA

CDR3aa: CASSRTSGGVSEQFF
CDR3nt: TGTGCCAGCAGTCGGACTAGCGGGGGGGTCAGTGAGCAGTTCTTC
j_gene: TRBJ2-1
v_gene: TRBV27
d_gene: TRBD2
abundance: NA

CDR3aa: CASSVGSSGERLRYEQFF
CDR3nt: TGTGCCAGCAGCGTAGGTTCTAGCGGGGAAAGGTTACGGTATGAGCAGTTCTTC
j_gene: TRBJ2-1
v_gene: TRBV9
d_gene: TRBD2
abundance: NA

CDR3aa: CASSPRAYNEQFF
CDR3nt: TGTGCCAGCTCACCACGGGCCTACAATGAGCAGTTCTTC
j_gene: TRBJ2-1
v_gene: TRBV18
d_gene: NA
abundance: NA

CDR3aa: CASSPGQWSSYEQYF
CDR3nt: TGTGCCAGCAGCCCAGGACAGTGGAGCTCCTACGAGCAGTACTTC
j_gene: TRBJ2-7
v_gene: TRBV11-2
d_gene: NA
abundance: NA

CDR3aa: CASTSRSSGNTIYF
CDR3nt: TGTGCCAGCACGTCTAGGAGCTCTGGAAACACCATATATTTT
j_gene: TRBJ1-3
v_gene: TRBV5-4
d_gene: NA
abundance: NA

CDR3aa: CASSPGAVTTIYF
CDR3nt: TGTGCCAGCAGCCCGGGGGCCGTAACCACCATATATTTT
j_gene: TRBJ1-3
v_gene: TRBV9
d_gene: NA
abundance: NA

CDR3aa: CASSETSGAFEAFF
CDR3nt: TGCGCCAGCAGCGAGACGTCAGGGGCGTTTGAAGCTTTCTTT
j_gene: TRBJ1-1
v_gene: TRBV5-1
d_gene: NA
abundance: few

CDR3aa: CASSIGPPDRVTDTQYF
CDR3nt: TGTGCCAGTAGTATAGGACCCCCGGACAGGGTCACAGATACGCAGTATTTT
j_gene: TRBJ2-3
v_gene: TRBV19
d_gene: TRBD1
abundance: NA

CDR3aa: CASRPDRGANTEAFF
CDR3nt: TGTGCCAGCAGACCCGACAGGGGGGCGAACACTGAAGCTTTCTTT
j_gene: TRBJ1-1
v_gene: TRBV6-5
d_gene: TRBD1
abundance: NA